This T cell receptor beta chain was retrieved from a study of blood T cell repertoires in COVID-19. Per the authors' pipeline: Amplified reference gene primers provided the basis for estimating nucleated cell counts. Here immunoSEQ multiplex PCR was the method, and the copy in TCRdb shows in-frame clones only, minus some. V and J calls and clone size are given by that table; D and trimming were obtained from the DNA. The sample carries about 190,000 clones, roughly nine tenths recorded once. The CDR3 spans 19 residues. V shed 1 base, J shed 1 base, and the junction held 10 bases outside the gene matches. Germline CDR1 is SGHVS and CDR2 is FNYEAQ.

The sequenced material came from peripheral blood. The J gene is TRBJ2-6, the V gene TRBV7-6; TRBD1 aligns across 7 bases. The TCR originated in a man aged 25-45 years with acute or convalescent COVID-19. The CDR3 sequence is CASSLDKQGYNSGANVLTF. The CDR3 nucleotides read TGTGCCAGCAGCTTAGATAAACAGGGGTATAATTCTGGGGCCAACGTCCTGACTTTC.